This T cell receptor beta chain is drawn from a study of stem cell transplantation in POMP-related autoinflammatory disease (dated by TCRdb to the early 2020s). Study-wide context: The study hypothesis was that defective thymoproteasomes impair MHC class I-dependent CD8+ T-cell differentiation and positive selection, which skews the TRB repertoire. Prior to transplant, the patients had CD4+ naive T-cell skewing, low CD8+ T-cell proportions, and decreased T-cell cytokine secretion. High-throughput TRB sequencing assessed how POMP deficiency affects T-cell receptor beta repertoire diversity and CDR3 characteristics. Beyond this particular receptor, the publication reports: In PRAID patients, the trend toward lower diversity and increased clonality reached statistical significance only for regulatory T cells. A restricted number of unique TRB V-J gene pairings was observed in PRAID patients. Across all analyzed T-cell subsets, PRAID patients tended toward lower TRB diversity and higher clonality.

On this clone: Its antigen remains unidentified. Per-base quality was not reported, and no clone a single base away is much larger than it.

The time point label, as the study defines it: before hematopoietic stem cell transplant. PRAID featured prominent immunodeficiency alongside autoinflammation. Before TRB sequencing, T-cell subsets (conventional T cells, CD8+ T cells, regulatory T cells, T follicular helper cells) were sorted. The germline V gene yields MDHEN for CDR1 and SYDVKM for CDR2. The junction carries 17 bases between V and J, which are trimmed by 6 bases and 4 bases respectively. From its cysteine to its phenylalanine, the CDR3 spans 15 amino acids. Only the CDR3 portion is preserved as DNA: 45 bases, with reading frame beginning at the first base. The library came from the immunoSEQ multiplex PCR assay. The published analysis was carried out like this. Shannon entropy, which takes clonal size distribution into account, was used to quantify repertoire diversity. The Gini-Simpson index (Simpson_1-D) served as the measure of how unequally clonotypes were distributed. In TCRdb, the immuneACCESS table is reduced to in-frame sequences with V and J assigned. These tables do not hold every clone; where another copy was compared, an unresolved V gene accounts for under half, and the others remain unexplained. V, J and clone size are taken as reported in that table, and D and trimming were inferred from the DNA itself. Counted in this sample were roughly 32,000 clones; roughly 88% of them appeared once. 0.72% of the sample is taken by the ten largest.

This TCR was sampled from a human donor with POMP-related autoinflammation and immune dysregulation (PRAID). The chain is encoded by TRBV28 joined to TRBJ2-3; perhaps TRBD1 is the D gene, with 5 bases matching. Material: CD4+ T cells from PBMCs, obtained before stem cell transplantation. The CDR3: CASSSSGPRADTQYF. The nucleotides are TGTGCCAGCAGCAGTTCCGGCCCCAGGGCAGATACGCAGTATTTT.